One and the same sample provided the 9 T cell receptor beta chains below, sequenced in a study of blood T cells in healthy people across ages. The authors ran a second PCR of about 6 to 11 cycles using a sample-barcoded 5' primer and a J-beta primer mix. TCRdb itself ran the 5' RACE reads through MiXCR, one entry per CDR3 protein. The table has roughly 1,100,000 distinct CDR3 sequences, approximately 26% seen once. These data were likewise used in another study, on T cells of mothers and their children.

Sample: blood. The receptor set was obtained from a girl aged 2 to 9 in good health.

There are a few counts of this clonotype. V gene TRBV7-2 combines with J gene TRBJ1-5, with 9 bases matching TRBD1. The CDR3 contains 16 residues. Germline-derived CDR1 and CDR2 are SGHTA and FQGNSA. With V trimmed by 5 bases and J by 6 bases, 11 bases remained unmatched. The CDR3 here is CASSLQTGGFSQPQHF. In nucleotides, the CDR3 is TGTGCCAGCAGCCTCCAGACAGGGGGTTTCAGTCAGCCCCAGCATTTT.

This clonotype was detected only a few times. The chain employs TRBV20-1 and TRBJ2-3, with D maybe TRBD2 (6 bases). Germline V lookup: CDR1 DFQATT, CDR2 SNEGSKA (reference sequence). The CDR3 runs to 15 residues. V was trimmed by 1 base and J by 3 bases, leaving 14 bases between them. The CDR3 is CSARVWRETTDTQYF. The CDR3 nucleotides are TGCAGTGCTAGAGTATGGCGGGAAACGACAGATACGCAGTATTTT.

This clonotype was recorded a few times. The CDR3 DNA is TGTGCCAGCAGCTGGGGATCCAGCACAGATACGCAGTATTTT. This encodes CASSWGSSTDTQYF. The V call is TRBV5-6, the J call TRBJ2-3; no definite D call. In germline, CDR1 is SGHDT, CDR2 YYEEEE. V lost 3 bases and J lost 0, with 8 bases in between. This CDR3 contains 14 residues.

The chain has TRBV27 and TRBJ1-2, with a possible D match to TRBD1 (5 bases). The CDR3 is 14 amino acids. The V gene's germline CDR1 is MNHEY and CDR2 SMNVEV (reference sequence). Trimming shortened V by 3 bases and J by 14 bases, and 22 bases separated the two germline ends. The CDR3 bases are TGTGCCAGCAGTTTGTGGGGACTGGCAGGACCAATAACCTTC. Its protein is CASSLWGLAGPITF.

This clonotype has only a few counts. J is TRBJ2-1 and V is TRBV3-1; TRBD2 agrees at 8 bases. The J call may be in error: the DNA end matches TRBJ2-5 better. The germline V gene has CDR1 LGHDT and CDR2 YNNKEL (reference sequence). The CDR3 totals 17 residues. The CDR3 protein is CASSQDVRAGVQETQYF. The CDR3 DNA sequence: TGTGCCAGCAGCCAAGATGTCCGAGCGGGAGTACAAGAGACCCAGTACTTC.

This clonotype was picked up a small number of times. An end of the junction differs from the germline gene, which may be a read error. This chain connects TRBV27 to TRBJ2-7, with TRBD1 matching over 8 bases. Germline CDR1 reads MNHEY; CDR2 reads SMNVEV (reference sequence). The CDR3 consists of 14 residues. The CDR3 here is CASSLSQGAGQEDF. The CDR3 region has the DNA TGTGCCAGCAGTTTATCCCAGGGGGCGGGCCAAGAGGACTTC.

The chain links TRBV9 to TRBJ2-2; maybe TRBD2 (6 bases). V shed 3 bases and J shed 4 bases, with 13 bases lying between them. The germline V gene encodes CDR1 SGDLS and CDR2 YYNGEE. This CDR3 is built from 15 residues. CDR3 in amino acids: CASSAREPGTGELFF. The CDR3 DNA sequence: TGTGCCAGCAGCGCCCGGGAGCCCGGCACCGGGGAGCTGTTTTTT.

A few counts support this clonotype. The chain is built from TRBV27 and TRBJ1-1; D is possibly TRBD1 (6 bases). Looked up from germline, CDR1 is MNHEY and CDR2 is SMNVEV (reference sequence). Trimming cost V 8 bases and J 4 bases, with 8 bases left between them. This CDR3 has 11 amino acids. Here the CDR3 reads CASGGATEAFF. CDR3 nucleotide sequence: TGTGCCAGCGGGGGGGCCACTGAAGCTTTCTTT.

This clonotype appeared a few times. This chain connects TRBV19 to TRBJ2-5, with D maybe TRBD1 (6 bases). CDR1 is LNHDA, CDR2 SQIVND, per germline (reference sequence). V was trimmed by 5 bases and J by 4 bases, leaving 11 bases between them. The CDR3 consists of 13 residues. This chain's CDR3 is CASSDDRRETQYF. CDR3 in DNA: TGTGCCAGTAGTGACGACAGGCGAGAGACCCAGTACTTC.